This T cell receptor (beta chain) was found in a study of long-term antiretroviral therapy in people with HIV. Study-wide findings and caveats: Post-treatment diversity went higher with ART but stayed below transplant donor controls. There were no data on ART adherence, viral resistance or therapy changes, a gap that limits inferences about post-ART repertoire changes.

Researchers report immunoSEQ v3.0 was run at survey level. Clones were sequenced by immunoSEQ multiplex PCR, and TCRdb holds only the in-frame ones, with some missing. The sample shows nearly 25,000 clones, 70% to 85% of them seen only once. This CDR3 region has 16 residues. Germline values: CDR1 MNHNS, CDR2 SASEGT. Unmatched junction bases numbered 9, after V lost 4 bases and J lost 4 bases. With respect to this clone: What it recognizes is unknown.

The TCR was taken from a middle-aged woman with HIV. Specimen: unsorted PBMCs, collected 1.2 years after starting antiretroviral therapy. This chain connects TRBV6-1 to TRBJ2-1; 8 bases line up with TRBD2. CDR3: CASSAPSGSLYNEQFF. CDR3 bases: TGTGCCAGCAGTGCTCCTAGCGGGTCCCTTTACAATGAGCAGTTCTTC.